This TCR beta chain came from a study of CD8+ T cells in alopecia areata. Regarding this clone: Antigen specificity is unknown.

The treatment denotes: oral pan-JAK inhibitor, 5-10 mg twice daily. The CDR3 length is 14 residues. The V gene's germline CDR1 is SNHLY and CDR2 FYNNEI. Trimming removed 7 bases at V and 4 bases at J, with 13 bases between. Study-level results: Among the 100 top clones, expanded CD8+ clones, like scalp clonality, were significantly decreased by tofacitinib. Lesional tissue from the scalp (especially in alopecia totalis/universalis) showed higher clonality than normal scalp.

RNA, once extracted, was reverse transcribed into cDNA for use as the sequencing template. The assay was immunoSEQ multiplex PCR, and TCRdb's table has in-frame clones only and misses some. Seen here are roughly 180,000 clones, roughly 50% observed once, and the top ten hold 11%. The chain uses TRBV2 and TRBJ1-4; D might be TRBD1 (6 bases). The clonotype originates from a human donor with alopecia areata. The source material was CD8+ T cells sorted from blood, sampled at week 24, from a patient treated with tofacitinib. CDR3 sequence reads: CASNPGGYNEKLFF. CDR3 nucleotides: TGTGCCAGCAATCCCGGGGGCTATAATGAAAAACTGTTTTTT.